The 21 T cell receptor beta chains below come from one sample, sequenced in a study of cytotoxic CD8 clonotypes in ibrutinib-treated CLL. The assay was immunoSEQ multiplex PCR, and TCRdb's table has in-frame clones only and misses some. The top ten clones hold about 4.5% of a sample with about 160,000 clones, about 84% of them seen once. The input for sequencing was PBMCs, taken after 24 months of ibrutinib treatment. These TCRs come from a human donor with chronic lymphocytic leukemia.

The genes are TRBV15 and TRBJ1-2; D remains unclear. The germline V and J ends were trimmed by 2 bases and 3 bases, with 10 bases remaining between them. Germline values: CDR1 LNHNV, CDR2 YYDKDF (reference sequence). The CDR3 has 14 amino acids. The chain's CDR3 is CATSRKSRDYGYTF. The CDR3 bases are TGTGCCACCAGCAGAAAGTCTAGGGACTATGGCTACACCTTC.

The chain joins TRBV19 to TRBJ1-1; the match to TRBD1 covers 7 bases. The CDR3 is 13 residues long. The V gene's germline CDR1 is LNHDA and CDR2 SQIVND (reference sequence). V was pared by 8 bases and J by 7 bases, with 10 bases of the junction left unmatched. The CDR3 DNA follows: TGTGCCAGTCAGGGGGGCAGTTTGAATGAAGCTTTCTTT. This gives the protein CASQGGSLNEAFF.

This chain uses TRBV19 with TRBJ1-1; D not resolved. Trimming pared 6 bases from V and 1 base from J, leaving 6 bases between. This CDR3 comprises 12 residues. In germline, CDR1 is LNHDA, CDR2 SQIVND (reference sequence). CDR3 sequence: CASRAENTEAFF. CDR3 DNA: TGTGCCAGTAGAGCCGAGAACACTGAAGCTTTCTTT.

This clone was counted between two and nine times. This chain joins TRBV5-5 and TRBJ1-2; possible D gene TRBD1, 5 bases. Trimming left V 1 base short and J 6 bases short, with 16 bases between. Germline CDR1 is SGHKS and CDR2 is YYEKEE (reference sequence). This CDR3 spans 15 amino acids. CDR3 DNA: TGTGCCAGCAGCTTGACGGGGCACCGTCTCGATGGCTACACCTTC. Translated, it gives CASSLTGHRLDGYTF.

About this clone itself: The same CDR3 can be traced to other DNA sequences in this sample. This chain uses TRBV19 with TRBJ2-1; 13 nucleotides line up with TRBD2. Trimming at V came to 4 bases and at J to 4 bases, leaving 4 bases not matched to a gene. Germline CDR1 is LNHDA and CDR2 is SQIVND (reference sequence). The CDR3 consists of 16 residues. CDR3 amino acids: CASSRTSGSSYNEQFF. The CDR3 DNA reads as TGTGCCAGTAGTAGGACTAGCGGGAGTTCTTACAATGAGCAGTTCTTC. Using reference TRBV19 and TRBJ2-1 for the parts outside the CDR3, the full variable domain is DGGITQSPKYLFRKEGQNVTLSCEQNLNHDAMYWYRQDPGQGLRLIYYSQIVNDFQKGDIAEGYSVSREKKESFPLTVTSAQKNPTAFYLCASSRTSGSSYNEQFFGPGTRLTVL.

The chain has TRBV6-1 and TRBJ2-7; tentative D call: TRBD1 (6 bases). The germline gives CDR1 MNHNS, CDR2 SASEGT. V lost 6 bases to trimming and J lost 3 bases, with 9 bases between them. The CDR3 has 12 amino acids. In nucleotides, the CDR3 is TGTGCCAGCAGCCAGGGGAGCTACGAGCAGTACTTC. Its translation: CASSQGSYEQYF.

V usage is TRBV5-1 and J usage is TRBJ1-1; a weak D match, TRBD1 (6 bases). Germline V lookup: CDR1 SGHRS, CDR2 YFSETQ. The length of the CDR3 is 15 residues. The germline V and J ends were trimmed by 6 bases and 0 bases, with 15 bases remaining between them. The CDR3 region is CASKASAGVNTEAFF. The CDR3, as DNA: TGCGCCAGCAAGGCCTCGGCAGGGGTGAACACTGAAGCTTTCTTT.

Note on this clone: The sample carries other DNA sequences with the same CDR3. This chain uses TRBV7-2 with TRBJ1-4, with unresolved D. The CDR3 is made up of 14 amino acids. The germline V gene encodes CDR1 SGHTA and CDR2 FQGNSA. With 0 bases removed from V and 4 bases from J, the gap between germline ends came to 6 bases. The CDR3 spells CASSLAGYNEKLFF. The CDR3 DNA sequence: TGTGCCAGCAGCTTAGCCGGTTATAATGAAAAACTGTTTTTT.

This sequence joins TRBV6-5 and TRBJ2-2, with unresolved D. Trimming stripped 5 bases from V and 4 bases from J, with 11 bases between. Germline loops: CDR1 MNHEY, CDR2 SVGAGI. The CDR3 has 14 residues. Written as DNA, the CDR3 is TGTGCCAGCAGTCCCCATTCCAGCACCGGGGAGCTGTTTTTT. Translation: CASSPHSSTGELFF.

V gene TRBV27 combines with J gene TRBJ2-7; D is perhaps TRBD2 (5 bases). In germline, CDR1 is MNHEY, CDR2 SMNVEV (reference sequence). This CDR3 spans 16 amino acids. Trimming shortened V by 3 bases and J by 0 bases, and 15 bases separated the two germline ends. CDR3 coding DNA: TGTGCCAGCAGTTTGGCGGGTTCTTTAAGCTCCTACGAGCAGTACTTC. Translated, it gives CASSLAGSLSSYEQYF.

The chain carries TRBV28 and TRBJ1-2; 7 nucleotides match TRBD1. Unmatched junction bases numbered 10, after V lost 6 bases and J lost 0 bases. The CDR3 runs to 16 residues. CDR1 is MDHEN, CDR2 SYDVKM, per germline. In DNA, the CDR3 is TGTGCCAGCAGACCTAATAGACAGGGAACTAACTATGGCTACACCTTC. This codes for CASRPNRQGTNYGYTF.

The chain has TRBV27 and TRBJ2-1, with 11 bases identical to TRBD2. Germline CDR1 MNHEY, CDR2 SMNVEV (reference sequence). This CDR3 spans 17 amino acids. Trimming at V came to 5 bases and at J to 5 bases, leaving 11 bases not matched to a gene. The chain's CDR3 is CASSLKLAGVRDNEQFF. The CDR3 DNA reads TGTGCCAGCAGTCTAAAACTAGCGGGAGTGAGGGACAATGAGCAGTTCTTC.

The chain has TRBV29-1 and TRBJ2-7, with D possibly being TRBD1 (5 bases). Per the germline V gene, CDR1 is SQVTM and CDR2 is ANQGSEA. The length of the CDR3 is 13 residues. The V and J ends lost 4 bases and 3 bases respectively, with 13 bases between them. CDR3 nucleotide sequence: TGCAGCGTTGGGGCAGGGATGGACTACGAGCAGTACTTC. Its translation is CSVGAGMDYEQYF.

The chain uses TRBV6-5 and TRBJ1-2; D is possibly TRBD1 (6 bases). This CDR3 region has 16 residues. V lost 0 bases to trimming and J lost 6 bases, with 17 bases between them. The V gene's germline CDR1 is MNHEY and CDR2 SVGAGI. The DNA of the CDR3 is TGTGCCAGCAGTTACTCTGCGAACAGGGCGATTAATGGCTACACCTTC. Encoded protein: CASSYSANRAINGYTF.

The rearrangement links TRBV19 to TRBJ2-7, with 13 nucleotides matching TRBD2. Germline loops: CDR1 LNHDA, CDR2 SQIVND (reference sequence). V lost 8 bases to trimming and J lost 5 bases; unmatched junction nucleotides: 9. The CDR3 runs 15 residues. CDR3: CASGLAGATSHEQYF. The CDR3 nucleotides read TGTGCCAGTGGACTAGCGGGAGCTACCTCTCACGAGCAGTACTTC.

The chain recombines TRBV7-2 with TRBJ2-7; TRBD1 is a possible D gene (6 bases). This CDR3 spans 15 amino acids. V lost 5 bases and J lost 5, with 19 bases in between. Per the germline V gene, CDR1 is SGHTA and CDR2 is FQGNSA. CDR3 protein: CASSPLTGLLHEQYF. CDR3 nucleotides: TGTGCCAGCAGCCCTTTGACAGGCTTATTACACGAGCAGTACTTC.

This clone was observed a few times. This chain links TRBV2 with TRBJ2-5; a weak D match, TRBD1 (6 bases). CDR3 length: 14 amino acids. Germline loops: CDR1 SNHLY, CDR2 FYNNEI. V gave up 7 bases and J gave up 2 bases, with 14 bases separating them. The CDR3 loop reads CASKGVRSQETQYF. The CDR3 DNA follows: TGTGCCAGCAAGGGGGTGCGGTCGCAAGAGACCCAGTACTTC.

The V and J genes are TRBV5-1 and TRBJ1-1; 8 nucleotides match TRBD1. Losses at the gene ends were 1 base for V and 4 bases for J; bases not matched to a gene: 9. Germline assignment: CDR1 SGHRS and CDR2 YFSETQ. The CDR3 has 16 amino acids. CDR3 sequence (DNA): TGCGCCAGCAGCTTGACTATCAGGGACAGGAGCACTGAAGCTTTCTTT. Encoded protein: CASSLTIRDRSTEAFF.

The chain recombines TRBV7-7 with TRBJ1-1, with TRBD1 identical over 9 bases. This CDR3 has 15 residues. V trimming: 5 bases; J trimming: 5 bases; junction bases outside the gene matches: 9. Germline lookup yields CDR1 SSHAT and CDR2 FNYEAQ (reference sequence). For the CDR3, the DNA is TGTGCCAGCAGCCCCCTACAGGGGGCAAAAACTGAAGCTTTCTTT. Its protein product is CASSPLQGAKTEAFF. Supplemented by reference TRBV7-7 and TRBJ1-1, the full variable domain reads GAGVSQSPRYKVTKRGQDVTLRCDPISSHATLYWYQQALGQGPEFLTYFNYEAQPDKSGLPSDRFSAERPEGSISTLTIQRTEQRDSAMYRCASSPLQGAKTEAFFGQGTRLTVV.

The rearrangement joins TRBV19 to TRBJ2-1; D is possibly TRBD1 or TRBD2 (6 bases each). The V end lost 4 bases, the J end lost 4 bases, and 17 bases lay between the germline ends. CDR1 LNHDA and CDR2 SQIVND come from the germline V gene (reference sequence). The CDR3 runs to 16 residues. The CDR3 protein is CASSTGDKIGYNEQFF. The CDR3 coding sequence is TGTGCCAGTAGTACGGGGGACAAAATTGGGTACAATGAGCAGTTCTTC.

As for this clone: The junction departs from the called germline gene at one end, perhaps through a read error. The V call is TRBV5-4, the J call TRBJ1-4; maybe TRBD1 (5 bases). The CDR3 totals 15 residues. Germline V CDR1 and CDR2: SGHNT, YYREEE (reference sequence). The DNA of the CDR3 is TGTGCCAGCAGCCTTTCCCTCGGGGCTAAAGAAAAACTGTTTTTT. Encoded protein: CASSLSLGAKEKLFF. The whole variable domain, remainder taken from reference TRBV5-4 and TRBJ1-4, is ETGVTQSPTHLIKTRGQQVTLRCSSQSGHNTVSWYQQALGQGPQFIFQYYREEENGRGNFPPRFSGLQFPNYSSELNVNALELDDSALYLCASSLSLGAKEKLFFGSGTQLSVL.